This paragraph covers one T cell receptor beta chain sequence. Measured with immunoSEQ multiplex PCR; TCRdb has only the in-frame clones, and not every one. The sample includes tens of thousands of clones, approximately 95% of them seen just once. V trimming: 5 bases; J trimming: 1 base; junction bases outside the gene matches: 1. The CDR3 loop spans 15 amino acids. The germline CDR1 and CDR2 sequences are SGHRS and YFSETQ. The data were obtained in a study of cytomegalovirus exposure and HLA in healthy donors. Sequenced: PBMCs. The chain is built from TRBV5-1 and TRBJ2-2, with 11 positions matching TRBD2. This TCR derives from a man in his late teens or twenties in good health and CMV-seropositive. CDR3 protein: CASRGTSGNTGELFF. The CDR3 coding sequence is TGCGCCAGCAGGGGGACTAGCGGGAACACCGGGGAGCTGTTTTTT.